This T cell receptor (beta chain) was identified during a study of shared clonotypes between healthy human individuals. V trimming: 6 bases; J trimming: 12 bases; junction bases outside the gene matches: 14. This CDR3 region has 14 residues. Germline loops: CDR1 MDHEN, CDR2 SYDVKM. General study points: The authors expected sequencing depth to affect clonotype sharing among donors.

For this clone: Its antigen is not known.

Here immunoSEQ multiplex PCR was the method, and the copy in TCRdb shows in-frame clones only, minus some. Among some 2,500,000 clones listed, 93% were seen once. The sequence came from a man between 18 and 35 years old in good health. Some clones in this sample may be carry-over from other donors' samples. The genes are TRBV28 and TRBJ1-5; 7 bases are shared with TRBD1. Sequencing was done on a sample of naive CD4+ T cells from PBMCs. Noted subset: CD45RA+ positively selected. The CDR3 region is CASRGATGEEVQHF. In DNA, the CDR3 is TGTGCCAGCAGAGGCGCAACAGGGGAAGAGGTCCAGCATTTT.